This T cell receptor beta chain appears in the sequencing data of a study of T-cell memory formation after mild COVID-19. Germline-derived CDR1 and CDR2 are SGHTA and FQGTGA. Trimming cost V 5 bases and J 2 bases, with 26 bases left between them. The CDR3 sequence is 19 residues long. Constant-segment primers and 5'RACE yielded cDNA libraries for TCR alpha and TCR beta, each carrying sample barcodes and UMIs. TCRdb fed the 5' RACE reads into MiXCR, producing one record per CDR3 protein. Of more than 300,000 distinct CDR3 sequences in the sample, over 11% are singletons; the top ten hold around 23%. The V gene is TRBV7-3, the J gene TRBJ2-3; D is possibly TRBD2 (7 bases). Sequenced material: PBMCs or a T cell subset sorted from them (not recorded which). The receptor was derived from a man aged 18 to 30 who had mild COVID-19 (a few samples of this study predate the infection). Cell type and time point are not known. The CDR3 DNA is TGTGCCAGCAGCCGCCTAGGGGGGGGAATCTTCGCGGACACAGATACGCAGTATTTT. Protein product: CASSRLGGGIFADTDTQYF.